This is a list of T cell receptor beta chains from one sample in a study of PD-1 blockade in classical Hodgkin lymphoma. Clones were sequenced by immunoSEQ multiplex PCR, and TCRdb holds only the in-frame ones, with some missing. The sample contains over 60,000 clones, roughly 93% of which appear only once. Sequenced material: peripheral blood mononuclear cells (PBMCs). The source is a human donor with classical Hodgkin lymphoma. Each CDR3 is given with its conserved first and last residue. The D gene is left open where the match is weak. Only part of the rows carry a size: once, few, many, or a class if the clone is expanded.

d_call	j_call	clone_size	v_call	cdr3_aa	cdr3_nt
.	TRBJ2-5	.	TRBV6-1	CASTPMAETQYF	TGTGCCAGCACCCCGATGGCGGAGACCCAGTACTTC
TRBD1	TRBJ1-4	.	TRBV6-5	CASSQTRTGTGKLFF	TGTGCCAGCAGCCAGACCCGGACAGGGACGGGAAAACTGTTTTTT
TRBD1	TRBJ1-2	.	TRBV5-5	CASSLDRGWTDGYTF	TGTGCCAGCAGCTTGGACAGGGGGTGGACCGATGGCTACACCTTC
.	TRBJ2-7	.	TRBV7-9	CASSLAGHSYEQYF	TGTGCCAGCAGCTTAGCGGGACACTCCTACGAGCAGTACTTC
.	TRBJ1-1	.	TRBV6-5	CASSYSRDTLNTEAFF	TGTGCCAGCAGTTACTCGAGGGACACCCTGAACACTGAAGCTTTCTTT
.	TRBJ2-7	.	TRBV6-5	CASSYSGQPPTYEQYF	TGTGCCAGCAGTTACTCTGGACAGCCTCCGACCTACGAGCAGTACTTC
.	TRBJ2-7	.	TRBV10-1	CASESESGEQYF	TGCGCCAGCGAATCAGAATCGGGAGAGCAGTACTTC
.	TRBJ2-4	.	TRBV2	CASSEGSVNIQYF	TGTGCCAGCAGTGAAGGTTCTGTGAACATTCAGTACTTC
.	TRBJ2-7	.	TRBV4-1	CASSQSWDSTYEQYF	TGCGCCAGCAGCCAATCTTGGGACTCCACCTACGAGCAGTACTTC
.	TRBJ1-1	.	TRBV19	CASSIGAGEYTEAFF	TGTGCCAGTAGTATTGGGGCAGGGGAATACACTGAAGCTTTCTTT
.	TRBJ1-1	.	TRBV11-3	CASKERPYTEAFF	TGTGCCAGCAAGGAGAGACCGTACACTGAAGCTTTCTTT
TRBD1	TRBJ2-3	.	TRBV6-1	CASSERTGTDTQYF	TGTGCCAGCAGTGAGCGGACAGGGACAGATACGCAGTATTTT
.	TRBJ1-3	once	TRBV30	CAWSLGFSGNTIYF	TGTGCCTGGAGTCTCGGGTTCTCTGGAAACACCATATATTTT
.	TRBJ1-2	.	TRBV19	CASSIALGTGYGYTF	TGTGCCAGTAGTATAGCCCTGGGCACAGGGTATGGCTACACCTTC
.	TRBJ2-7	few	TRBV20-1	CSAPEHGEQYF	TGCAGTGCTCCAGAGCACGGCGAGCAGTACTTC
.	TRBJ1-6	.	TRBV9	CASSATTGYSPLHF	TGTGCCAGCAGCGCCACCACAGGGTATTCACCCCTCCACTTT
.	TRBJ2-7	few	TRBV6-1	CASSEYTDSSYEQYF	TGTGCCAGCAGTGAATATACAGATTCTTCCTACGAGCAGTACTTC
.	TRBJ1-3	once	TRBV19	CASWTVGNTIYF	TGTGCCAGTTGGACGGTGGGAAACACCATATATTTT
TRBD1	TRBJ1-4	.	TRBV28	CASRTGGYEKLFF	TGTGCCAGCAGGACAGGGGGCTATGAAAAACTGTTTTTT
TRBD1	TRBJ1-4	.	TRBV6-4	CASGTRDRVEKLFF	TGTGCCAGCGGAACCCGGGACAGGGTTGAAAAACTGTTTTTT
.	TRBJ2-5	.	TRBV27	CASRQETQYF	TGTGCCAGCAGACAAGAGACCCAGTACTTC
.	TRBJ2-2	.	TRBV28	CASSLFLAPTGELFF	TGTGCCAGCAGTTTGTTCCTAGCTCCCACCGGGGAGCTGTTTTTT
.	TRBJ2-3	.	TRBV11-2	CASSFAGLAPDTQYF	TGTGCCAGCAGCTTTGCCGGCCTGGCCCCAGATACGCAGTATTTT
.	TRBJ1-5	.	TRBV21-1	CASSKEGTPRQPQHF	TGTGCCAGCAGCAAAGAAGGCACCCCGAGGCAGCCCCAGCATTTT
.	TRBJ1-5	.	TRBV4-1	CASSQELVNQPQHF	TGCGCCAGCAGCCAAGAACTAGTTAATCAGCCCCAGCATTTT
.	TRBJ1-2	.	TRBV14	CASSQVGGRGLHGYTF	TGTGCCAGCAGCCAAGTCGGTGGCAGGGGTCTTCATGGCTACACCTTC
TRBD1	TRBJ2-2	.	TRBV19	CASSIVGDRLTGELFF	TGTGCCAGTAGTATAGTTGGGGACAGACTCACCGGGGAGCTGTTTTTT
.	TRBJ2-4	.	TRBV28	CASSTVRGGINIQYF	TGTGCCAGCAGTACCGTGAGGGGTGGGATTAACATTCAGTACTTC